This note documents a single T cell receptor beta chain sequence. Its antigen is as yet unknown. The same CDR3 also results from other DNA sequences found in this sample. The V end lost 0 bases, the J end lost 5 bases, and 8 bases lay between the germline ends. Germline CDR1 is GTSNPN and CDR2 is SVGIG (reference sequence). CDR3 length equals 12 residues. This entry belongs to a study of shared clonotypes between healthy human individuals. Notes on the study in general: Naive subsets tended to show greater estimated richness than memory subsets. An effect of sequencing depth on clonotype sharing among donors was expected. Generation probabilities of non-shared clonotypes were lower (relative to those shared by all four donors).

Assay: immunoSEQ multiplex PCR; the TCRdb copy retains only in-frame clones and omits some. The repertoire holds fewer than 1 million clones, with about 97% as singletons. Positively selected for CCR7, the CD45RO-negative cells used as naive CD8 cells excluded terminally differentiated effector memory CD45RA+ cells. The chain uses TRBV30 and TRBJ2-7; D gene ambiguous. Sequencing was carried out using naive CD8+ T cells sorted from blood. This receptor was obtained from a man under 40 in good health. The CDR3 reads CAWSVVGNEQYF. CDR3 DNA sequence: TGTGCCTGGAGTGTAGTTGGGAACGAGCAGTACTTC.